What follows are 18 T cell receptor beta chains derived from one specimen sequenced in a study of OX40 agonist ivuxolimab in advanced cancers. Assay used: immunoSEQ multiplex PCR; TCRdb lists only in-frame clones, some missing. Among roughly 60,000 clones listed, 86% were seen once. Specimen: CD4+ or CD8+ T cells sorted from blood, collected in a trial of the OX40 agonist ivuxolimab. These receptor sequences come from an adult with an advanced solid tumor such as melanoma, head and neck, liver or kidney cancer.

The rearrangement links TRBV7-2 to TRBJ1-2; perhaps TRBD1 as D (5 bases). V lost 1 base to trimming and J lost 1 base, with 10 bases between them. This CDR3 contains 15 residues. Per germline, CDR1 SGHTA and CDR2 FQGNSA. The CDR3 DNA sequence: TGTGCCAGCAGCTTAGGGGTGGGGGTTAACTATGGCTACACCTTC. This gives the protein CASSLGVGVNYGYTF.

The chain combines TRBV9 with TRBJ2-1; 14 bases line up with TRBD2. The CDR3 is 20 amino acids. Unmatched junction bases numbered 14, after V lost 6 bases and J lost 0 bases. The germline V gene has CDR1 SGDLS and CDR2 YYNGEE. CDR3 nucleotides: TGTGCCAGCACCGATGCAAGGACTAGCGGGGGGATGAGCTCCTACAATGAGCAGTTCTTC. This sequence encodes CASTDARTSGGMSSYNEQFF.

The chain's CDR3 is CASTLDDRAAVNIQYF. The CDR3 nucleotides are TGTGCCAGCACCCTCGATGATAGGGCCGCCGTTAACATTCAGTACTTC. The chain carries TRBV5-4 and TRBJ2-4; no clear D. In germline, CDR1 is SGHNT, CDR2 YYREEE (reference sequence). Trimming removed 6 bases from V and 7 bases from J, with 23 bases in between. This CDR3 contains 16 residues.

The chain is built from TRBV6-5 and TRBJ1-2; D gene ambiguous. Germline CDR1 is MNHEY and CDR2 is SVGAGI. CDR3 length: 13 amino acids. V was trimmed by 3 bases and J by 5 bases, leaving 10 bases between them. CDR3 in DNA: TGTGCCAGCAGTTATGGAGAGGTTTATGGCTACACCTTC. It translates to CASSYGEVYGYTF.

The chain joins TRBV7-3 to TRBJ2-3; D unresolved. V lost 1 base to trimming and J lost 6 bases, with 8 bases between them. Germline V CDR1 and CDR2: SGHTA, FQGTGA. This CDR3 is built from 13 residues. The DNA for the CDR3 is TGTGCCAGCAGCTTAAATCACCGGGATACGCAGTATTTT. It yields the protein CASSLNHRDTQYF.

This chain links TRBV14 with TRBJ1-1; weak D call: TRBD1 (6 bases). The CDR3 runs to 15 residues. V was shortened by 3 bases and J by 3 bases, with 14 bases between the two germline ends. The germline V gene has CDR1 SGHDN and CDR2 FVKESK. This CDR3 is CASSHPAGDYTEAFF. CDR3 DNA: TGTGCCAGCAGCCACCCGGCAGGGGATTACACTGAAGCTTTCTTT.

The V and J genes are TRBV11-1 and TRBJ2-1; D is unclear. Per the germline V gene, CDR1 is SGHAT and CDR2 is FQDESV (reference sequence). V lost 5 bases, J lost 9 bases, and 20 bases lay in between. The CDR3 is 15 amino acids. This CDR3 is CASSPSDPRPSEQFF. CDR3 coding DNA: TGTGCCAGCAGCCCCTCGGACCCCCGCCCCAGTGAGCAGTTCTTC.

This chain connects TRBV28 to TRBJ1-2; unclear D gene. In germline, CDR1 is MDHEN, CDR2 SYDVKM. V lost 4 bases to trimming and J lost 4 bases, with 16 bases between them. CDR3 size: 15 residues. The DNA of the CDR3 is TGTGCCAGCAGTTCGACTGGTGGGGTCCGCTATGGCTACACCTTC. Translation gives CASSSTGGVRYGYTF.

The chain couples TRBV5-1 to TRBJ1-6, with 7 nucleotides matching TRBD1. With V trimmed by 1 base and J by 0 bases, 7 bases remained unmatched. The CDR3 is 18 residues long. The germline V gene encodes CDR1 SGHRS and CDR2 YFSETQ. The CDR3 spells CASSLSFRGSSYNSPLHF. CDR3 in DNA: TGCGCCAGCAGCTTGTCCTTCAGGGGGAGCTCCTATAATTCACCCCTCCACTTT.

The rearrangement uses TRBV4-3 and TRBJ2-1; 7 bases are shared with TRBD1. This CDR3 is built from 14 residues. Germline-derived CDR1 and CDR2 are LGHNA and YSLEER. The trim removed 0 bases at V and 8 bases at J, leaving 4 bases unmatched. The CDR3 protein is CASSQDLGGYEQFF. In DNA, the CDR3 is TGCGCCAGCAGCCAAGATCTAGGGGGCTATGAGCAGTTCTTC.

This chain links TRBV7-8 with TRBJ2-6; no firm D call. This CDR3 is built from 17 residues. Germline assignment: CDR1 SGHVS and CDR2 FQNEAQ. V dropped 4 bases and J dropped 2 bases, with 15 bases sitting between them. The CDR3 DNA is TGTGCCAGCAGCTCCTTCCTCTTGGGGACTGGGGCCAACGTCCTGACTTTC. Amino acids: CASSSFLLGTGANVLTF.

The CDR3 sequence: CARSLNRSWQGARGRLLHQPQHF. The CDR3 DNA reads as TGTGCCAGAAGCTTGAATCGGAGTTGGCAGGGGGCACGAGGGCGCCTTTTACATCAGCCCCAGCATTTT. The rearrangement links TRBV5-3 to TRBJ1-5, with 8 bases matching TRBD1. TRBV5-3 is flagged as an ORF with uncertain function. CDR3 length: 23 residues. Unmatched junction bases numbered 29, after V lost 1 base and J lost 5 bases.

The genes are TRBV11-3 and TRBJ2-3, with TRBD2 as a possible D gene (7 bases). The ends were cut back, 0 bases at V and 2 bases at J, with 15 bases in the middle. CDR3 size: 17 residues. Germline CDR1 and CDR2: SGHNT and YENEEA. The CDR3 region has the DNA TGTGCCAGCAGCTTAGAGGGGGGGCACGCTCCCACAGATACGCAGTATTTT. This sequence encodes CASSLEGGHAPTDTQYF.

This chain uses TRBV7-9 with TRBJ2-2; 8 positions match TRBD2. Germline V CDR1 and CDR2: SEHNR, FQNEAQ (reference sequence). Trimming took 4 bases from V and 5 from J; bases not matched to a gene: 6. This CDR3 spans 15 amino acids. Here the CDR3 reads CASSSVSGGTGELFF. CDR3 nucleotides: TGTGCCAGCAGCTCGGTTTCGGGGGGGACCGGGGAGCTGTTTTTT. The full variable domain, its missing parts supplied by reference TRBV7-9 and TRBJ2-2, is DTGVSQNPRHKITKRGQNVTFRCDPISEHNRLYWYRQTLGQGPEFLTYFQNEAQLEKSRLLSDRFSAERPKGSFSTLEIQRTEQGDSAMYLCASSSVSGGTGELFFGEGSRLTVL.

This clone was counted between two and nine times. CDR3 loop: CASIQSGTGPFRTGELFF. The CDR3 DNA reads as TGTGCCAGCATCCAATCCGGGACAGGCCCCTTCCGGACCGGGGAGCTGTTTTTT. The chain is built from TRBV6-9 and TRBJ2-2; 8 bases line up with TRBD1. Germline V gene lookup returns CDR1 MNHGY and CDR2 SVAAGI. The CDR3 contains 18 residues. With 7 bases clipped from V and 5 bases from J, the junction kept 18 bases outside the gene matches.

The chain joins TRBV19 to TRBJ2-5; 8 nucleotides line up with TRBD1. Germline values: CDR1 LNHDA, CDR2 SQIVND (reference sequence). CDR3 length: 13 residues. Unmatched junction bases numbered 9, after V lost 8 bases and J lost 7 bases. DNA for the CDR3: TGTGCCAGTGCCGTGACAGGGGATCGGACCCAGTACTTC. Its protein product is CASAVTGDRTQYF.

The chain recombines TRBV7-9 with TRBJ1-1; D ambiguous. V was clipped by 3 bases and J by 4 bases, with 9 bases between them. The CDR3 contains 13 residues. CDR1 is SEHNR, CDR2 FQNEAQ, per germline (reference sequence). CDR3 loop: CASSFTQLTEAFF. For the CDR3, the DNA is TGTGCCAGCAGCTTTACGCAACTCACTGAAGCTTTCTTT.

This clone was found a few times. This chain connects TRBV28 to TRBJ2-7; the D gene could be TRBD1 or TRBD2 (5 bases each). Germline-derived CDR1 and CDR2 are MDHEN and SYDVKM. V dropped 6 bases and J dropped 4 bases, with 22 bases sitting between them. This CDR3 spans 16 amino acids. The CDR3 reads CASRGPGDRIYYEQYF. CDR3 sequence (DNA): TGTGCCAGCAGGGGACCAGGCGACCGAATTTATTACGAGCAGTACTTC.